The 22 T cell receptor beta chains given below trace back to one sample, sequenced in a study of T cells in Graves' hyperthyroidism and ophthalmopathy. Amplified TCR beta CDR3 regions derived from RNA transcripts. HTBI primers were employed in a first-round RT-PCR of the TCR CDR3. Via MiXCR, TCRdb re-called the multiplex PCR reads, giving one row per CDR3 protein. The table has 800,000 or so distinct CDR3 sequences, approximately 40% seen once. Sequencing was carried out using blood. Receptors were obtained from a man in his late teens or twenties with Graves' hyperthyroidism.

As DNA, the CDR3 is TGTGCCAGCAGACAGGGACTAGCGGGAGTTGCAGATACGCAGTATTTT. Its protein is CASRQGLAGVADTQYF. The chain employs TRBV7-2 and TRBJ2-3; 14 positions match TRBD2. V shed 6 bases, J shed 4 bases, and the junction held 6 bases outside the gene matches. The CDR3 is 16 amino acids. CDR1 is SGHTA and CDR2 is FQGNSA in the germline V gene. Filled out from reference TRBV7-2 and TRBJ2-3, the complete variable domain reads GAGVSQSPSNKVTEKGKDVELRCDPISGHTALYWYRQSLGQGLEFLIYFQGNSAPDKSGLPSDRFSAERTGGSVSTLTIQRTQQEDSAVYLCASRQGLAGVADTQYFGPGTRLTVL.

About this clonotype: This could be a read error, since a much larger clone is one nucleotide away. The V call is TRBV20-1, the J call TRBJ1-4; TRBD1 agrees at 8 bases. Germline CDR1 DFQATT, CDR2 SNEGSKA (reference sequence). The CDR3 totals 13 residues. This CDR3 reads CSARTGEHEKLLF. The CDR3 DNA reads TGCAGTGCTAGGACAGGGGAACATGAAAAACTGCTTTTT.

This chain uses TRBV7-3 with TRBJ2-7; D remains unclear. CDR1 is SGHTA, CDR2 FQGTGA, per germline. The V gene lost 3 bases and the J gene lost 2 bases, with 11 bases spanning the gap. CDR3 length equals 14 residues. CDR3: CASSLVQSTYEQYF. CDR3 in DNA: TGTGCCAGCAGCTTGGTACAGTCCACCTACGAGCAGTACTTC.

The V gene is TRBV19, the J gene TRBJ2-7, with TRBD1 matching 10 bases. The CDR3 runs 15 residues. V shed 5 bases and J 2 bases; nucleotides not matched to a gene: 6. The V gene's germline CDR1 is LNHDA and CDR2 SQIVND (reference sequence). The CDR3 protein is CASSLLTGGPYEQYF. The DNA for the CDR3 is TGTGCCAGTAGTCTCCTGACAGGGGGCCCCTACGAGCAGTACTTC.

This clonotype was picked up a small number of times. The rearrangement joins TRBV7-9 to TRBJ1-1; 8 bases match TRBD1. Germline V gene data show CDR1 as SEHNR and CDR2 as FQNEAQ (reference sequence). Unmatched junction bases numbered 7, after V lost 2 bases and J lost 5 bases. The CDR3 covers 15 residues. The DNA of the CDR3 is TGTGCCAGCAGCTTAACGCAGGGGGCACGAACTGAAGCTTTCTTT. Translated, it gives CASSLTQGARTEAFF. Complete variable domain (other parts from reference TRBV7-9 and TRBJ1-1): DTGVSQNPRHKITKRGQNVTFRCDPISEHNRLYWYRQTLGQGPEFLTYFQNEAQLEKSRLLSDRFSAERPKGSFSTLEIQRTEQGDSAMYLCASSLTQGARTEAFFGQGTRLTVV.

Comment on this clonotype: This clone may be a read error of a much larger clone one base away. The chain has TRBV7-2 and TRBJ1-2; 7 nucleotides align to TRBD1. Germline CDR1 reads SGHTA; CDR2 reads FQGNSA. The CDR3 covers 16 residues. Here the CDR3 reads CAGSPKNRGHNYGYTF. In nucleotides, the CDR3 is TGTGCCGGCAGCCCAAAAAACAGGGGCCACAACTATGGCTACACCTTC.

This clonotype was seen a handful of times. The J gene is TRBJ2-2, the V gene TRBV12-3 or TRBV12-4, with D unresolved. V was cut by 3 bases and J by 6 bases, with 11 bases left in between. This CDR3 spans 14 amino acids. The CDR3 sequence is CASSFSIRAGELFF. Here the CDR3 DNA reads TGTGCCAGCAGTTTCTCCATTAGGGCCGGGGAGCTGTTTTTT.

This clonotype was detected many times. This chain links TRBV6-5 with TRBJ1-6; no definite D call. The germline V and J ends were trimmed by 6 bases and 7 bases, with 4 bases remaining between them. CDR1 and CDR2 from the germline V gene are MNHEY and SVGAGI. CDR3 length: 11 residues. CDR3 sequence reads: CASRTNSPLHF. CDR3 coding DNA: TGTGCCAGCAGGACGAATTCACCCCTCCACTTT.

This clonotype has a count of ten or more. The chain employs TRBV29-1 and TRBJ2-7; D call uncertain. In germline, CDR1 is SQVTM, CDR2 ANQGSEA. Trimming took off 4 bases at V and 6 bases at J, with 13 bases between the two ends. The CDR3 has 12 amino acids. CDR3 nucleotides: TGCAGCGTTGCCCCTACCCTAGGCGAGCAGTACTTC. Its translation is CSVAPTLGEQYF.

The chain carries TRBV4-2 and TRBJ2-7; a weak D match, TRBD1 (5 bases). V was pared by 0 bases and J by 3 bases, with 15 bases between. Germline V gives CDR1 LGHNA, CDR2 YNFKEQ. This CDR3 region has 16 residues. CDR3 nucleotide sequence: TGTGCCAGCAGCCAAGATGGCCCGACAGAGAACTACGAGCAGTACTTC. Translating it yields CASSQDGPTENYEQYF.

V gene TRBV10-3 combines with J gene TRBJ2-7; a weak D match, TRBD2 (5 bases). With 3 bases removed from V and 6 bases from J, the gap between germline ends came to 15 bases. Germline CDR1 ENHRY, CDR2 SYGVKD. The CDR3 extends over 14 amino acids. The CDR3 reads CAISDPKDGGEQYF. As DNA, the CDR3 is TGTGCCATCAGTGATCCAAAGGACGGAGGCGAGCAGTACTTC.

The chain carries TRBV12-3 or TRBV12-4 and TRBJ2-2; a possible D gene is TRBD1 (6 bases). The V gene lost 3 bases and the J gene lost 5 bases, with 16 bases spanning the gap. The CDR3 extends over 16 amino acids. CDR3 nucleotides: TGTGCCAGCAGTTTGCAAGGGGGAGTCAGGACCGGGGAGCTGTTTTTT. Encoded protein: CASSLQGGVRTGELFF.

Notes on this clonotype: At one end, the junction sequence differs from germline, possibly due to a read error. V usage is TRBV10-3 and J usage is TRBJ2-5; 13 positions match TRBD2. Germline V gives CDR1 ENHRY, CDR2 SYGVKD. The CDR3 is 17 amino acids. The chain's CDR3 is CAIRRTSGGLSQETQHF. DNA for the CDR3: TGTGCCATCAGGAGGACTAGCGGGGGTTTGAGTCAAGAGACCCAGCACTTC.

The V and J genes are TRBV25-1 and TRBJ2-7, with D perhaps assigned TRBD1 or TRBD2 (6 bases each). The V gene's germline CDR1 is MGHDK and CDR2 SYGVNS. The CDR3 runs to 15 residues. V lost 7 bases and J 4 bases, leaving 20 bases between the germline ends. The CDR3 sequence: CASTQGGTQTYEQYF. The CDR3 DNA reads as TGTGCCAGCACCCAAGGGGGGACACAGACGTACGAGCAGTACTTC.

The chain is built from TRBV6-1 and TRBJ1-5; no clear D. The V gene's germline CDR1 is MNHNS and CDR2 SASEGT. CDR3 length: 13 residues. Trimming left V 3 bases short and J 7 bases short, with 10 bases between. CDR3 in amino acids: CASSDIGEQPQHF. CDR3 sequence (DNA): TGTGCCAGCAGTGATATTGGCGAACAGCCCCAGCATTTT.

The chain combines TRBV7-2 with TRBJ2-6; TRBD1 or TRBD2 may be the D gene (5 bases each). The V gene's germline CDR1 is SGHTA and CDR2 FQGNSA. The CDR3 totals 15 residues. The V end was cut by 6 bases, the J end by 4 bases, with 13 bases between. CDR3 sequence reads: CASSDSGTGANVLTF. In DNA form, the CDR3 reads TGTGCCAGCAGTGATTCGGGGACCGGGGCCAACGTCCTGACTTTC.

The V call is TRBV14, the J call TRBJ2-7; 9 bases line up with TRBD1. CDR1 is SGHDN, CDR2 FVKESK, per germline. V lost 3 bases and J lost 4; bases outside the gene matches: 7. This CDR3 is 15 amino acids long. For the CDR3, the DNA is TGTGCCAGCAGCCAGGCCGGGACAGGGTGGTACGAGCAGTACTTC. It specifies CASSQAGTGWYEQYF.

The J gene is TRBJ2-7, the V gene TRBV28, with 10 bases matching TRBD1. The CDR3 is made up of 16 amino acids. J was trimmed by 5 bases and V by 6 bases; bases with no gene match: 13. Germline V gene lookup returns CDR1 MDHEN and CDR2 SYDVKM. Here the CDR3 reads CASRPRRDRGSDEQYF. The DNA for the CDR3 is TGTGCCAGCAGGCCTAGGAGGGACAGGGGTTCGGACGAGCAGTACTTC.

This clonotype was seen a handful of times. This may come from a read error, since a much larger clone is one base off. The chain joins TRBV2 to TRBJ1-6, with TRBD1 as a possible D gene (6 bases). There are 13 residues in the CDR3. V lost 5 bases, J lost 7 bases, and 9 bases lay in between. Per germline, CDR1 SNHLY and CDR2 FYNNEI. The CDR3 sequence: CASSYRENSPLHF. Here the CDR3 DNA reads TGTGCCAGCAGTTACAGGGAAAATTCACCCCTCCACTTT.

This chain connects TRBV25-1 to TRBJ1-6, with D hard to call. With 11 bases removed from V and 10 bases from J, the gap between germline ends came to 9 bases. This CDR3 region has 10 residues. Germline loops: CDR1 MGHDK, CDR2 SYGVNS. This CDR3 reads CALGGSPLHF. In DNA, the CDR3 is TGTGCCTTAGGTGGATCACCCCTCCACTTT. Full variable domain (rest looked up from reference TRBV25-1 and TRBJ1-6): EADIYQTPRYLVIGTGKKITLECSQTMGHDKMYWYQQDPGMELHLIHYSYGVNSTEKGDLSSESTVSRIRTEHFPLTLESARPSHTSQYLCALGGSPLHFGNGTRLTVT.

To note about this clonotype: A much larger clone lies one base from this, so it may be a read error. The chain links TRBV7-9 to TRBJ1-2, with D unresolved. V lost 7 bases to trimming and J lost 8 bases, with 17 bases between them. Germline V lookup: CDR1 SEHNR, CDR2 FQNEAQ (reference sequence). The CDR3 is 13 amino acids. CDR3 region: CASNRREVRGYTF. The CDR3 region has the DNA TGTGCCAGCAACCGAAGAGAAGTAAGGGGCTACACCTTC.

The count of this clonotype is one. A much larger clone lies a single base off, so this may be a read error. The rearrangement joins TRBV7-8 to TRBJ1-3; D remains ambiguous. CDR3 length: 17 amino acids. Germline V gene data show CDR1 as SGHVS and CDR2 as FQNEAQ. V was shortened by 0 bases and J by 0 bases, with 12 bases between the two germline ends. The CDR3 is CASSLALAGSSGNTIYF. CDR3 sequence (DNA): TGTGCCAGCAGCTTAGCGTTAGCGGGGTCCTCTGGAAACACCATATATTTT.